This T cell receptor (beta chain) appears in the sequencing data of a study of blood T cell repertoires in COVID-19. Clones were read by immunoSEQ multiplex PCR, and TCRdb kept only the in-frame ones, dropping some. The table shows roughly 350,000 clones, with around 87% occurring only once. The CDR3 consists of 15 residues. Per the germline V gene, CDR1 is SGHVS and CDR2 is FQNEAQ. The ends lost 5 bases at V and 3 bases at J; junction bases unmatched: 2. The sample taken for sequencing was peripheral blood. This receptor was taken from a woman in her 50s with active or convalescent COVID-19. The gene calls are TRBV7-8 and TRBJ2-5; TRBD2 matches at 14 bases. In DNA, the CDR3 is TGTGCCAGCAGCGAGGGACTAGCGGGAGAAGAGACCCAGTACTTC. It codes for CASSEGLAGEETQYF.